This section outlines one TCR beta chain sequence together with its context. The authors' processing: Nucleated cell counts were estimated from reference gene primer amplification. Generated by immunoSEQ multiplex PCR, the TCRdb table keeps only in-frame clones and is missing some. The V and J calls and clone size are taken from that table; D and trimming were inferred from the DNA. The sample consists of 200,000 to 250,000 clones, roughly 85% of them appearing once. The sample is drawn from a study of blood T cell repertoires in COVID-19. Overall study context: The United States, Italy and Spain supplied acute and convalescent COVID-19 samples.

V shed 2 bases and J 8 bases; nucleotides not matched to a gene: 9. Germline values: CDR1 SGHRS, CDR2 YFSETQ. There are 15 residues in the CDR3. The source material was peripheral blood. The receptor comes from a man aged 35 to 55 with acute or convalescent COVID-19. This chain joins TRBV5-1 and TRBJ2-1; 8 bases match TRBD1. For the CDR3, the DNA is TGCGCCAGCAGCTTAGAGGGCAGGGGGCACGATGAGCAGTTCTTC. Protein: CASSLEGRGHDEQFF. Combining the CDR3 with reference TRBV5-1 and TRBJ2-1 gives the whole variable domain KAGVTQTPRYLIKTRGQQVTLSCSPISGHRSVSWYQQTPGQGLQFLFEYFSETQRNKGNFPGRFSGRQFSNSRSEMNVSTLELGDSALYLCASSLEGRGHDEQFFGPGTRLTVL.